The rows below give T cell receptor beta chains drawn from one sample of a study of T cell responses to AZD1222 COVID-19 vaccine. Assay used: immunoSEQ multiplex PCR; TCRdb lists only in-frame clones, some missing. The sample lists fewer than 90,000 clones; 85% to 90% were seen once. This specimen consisted of peripheral blood, obtained 28 days after the second AZD1222 dose. Every receptor here comes from an adult who received the AZD1222 COVID-19 vaccine. Each CDR3 is given with its conserved first and last residue. D genes are given only for firm matches.

v_call,d_call,cdr3_aa
TRBV2,.,CVDWRSNYGYTF
TRBV15,TRBD2,CATSTPGTGTSTYEQYF
TRBV10-2,.,CASSGGGTYEQYF
TRBV7-2,TRBD2,CASSREGGRYEQYF
TRBV28,TRBD1,CASSPGQPNTEAFF
TRBV30,.,CAWSAGLEDGEQFF
TRBV2,.,CASSEFFRQREAFF
TRBV5-1,.,CASSLALETQYF
TRBV11-3,.,CASSLGAGTETQYF
TRBV18,TRBD1,CASSGFPGQSSGANVLTF
TRBV2,TRBD1,CASKLEGAGNQPQHF
TRBV9,TRBD1,CASSPQGATNEKLFF
TRBV11-2,.,CASSLNGVGNTEAFF
TRBV7-2,.,CASSLQQGPKTEQYF
TRBV6-2/TRBV6-3,TRBD1,CASSSLGTANTEAFF
TRBV18,.,CASSPPSANTEAFF
TRBV20-1,.,CSARWEYEQYF
TRBV15,.,CATSPWGTGQETQYF
TRBV3-1/TRBV3-2,.,CASSQDISTAGNVKLFF
TRBV7-6,.,CASSPPRVPSVEQYF
TRBV20-1,.,CSASSQGGQETQYF
TRBV6-5,TRBD1,CASSRDRGNYEQYF
TRBV2,TRBD2,CASLTSVAPYEQYF
TRBV28,TRBD1,CASSTSGQGSNEQFF
TRBV3-1/TRBV3-2,.,CASSLAASSYNEQFF
TRBV18,.,CASSPQGGIGNEQFF